Presented here are 15 T cell receptor beta chains from one specimen sequenced in a study of blood T cell repertoires in COVID-19. The data were produced by immunoSEQ multiplex PCR, yet TCRdb's version contains in-frame clones alone and is incomplete. The table has around 160,000 clones, approximately 80% seen once; the top ten hold approximately 5.4%. Sequencing was carried out using PBMCs or T cells enriched from blood (not recorded which). The source is a man aged 35-49 years who had recovered from COVID-19.

This CDR3 reads CASSPTGFTSGTDTQYF. The DNA for the CDR3 is TGCGCCAGCAGCCCCACGGGGTTTACTAGCGGCACAGATACGCAGTATTTT. The V call is TRBV5-1, the J call TRBJ2-3; TRBD2 aligns across 7 bases. Trimming took 4 bases from V and 1 from J; bases not matched to a gene: 12. The V gene's germline CDR1 is SGHRS and CDR2 YFSETQ. This CDR3 spans 17 amino acids.

The rearrangement joins TRBV30 to TRBJ2-3; TRBD2 matches at 8 bases. The J segment lost 2 bases and the V segment lost 5 bases, leaving 6 bases of the junction unmatched. This CDR3 comprises 14 residues. Germline V gene data show CDR1 as GTSNPN and CDR2 as SVGIG (reference sequence). The DNA for the CDR3 is TGTGCCTGGGGTGGAGCGGGGGCCACAGATACGCAGTATTTT. This encodes CAWGGAGATDTQYF.

The chain employs TRBV5-1 and TRBJ1-5; D ambiguous. Germline lookup yields CDR1 SGHRS and CDR2 YFSETQ. The CDR3 runs 14 residues. V was clipped by 0 bases and J by 4 bases, with 8 bases between them. The CDR3 coding sequence is TGCGCCAGCAGCTTGGGAGGGTTGAATCAGCCCCAGCATTTT. Protein product: CASSLGGLNQPQHF.

The V call is TRBV7-2, the J call TRBJ1-6; no definite D call. This CDR3 has 14 amino acids. Germline lookup yields CDR1 SGHTA and CDR2 FQGNSA. Trimming shortened V by 3 bases and J by 7 bases, and 10 bases separated the two germline ends. The CDR3 sequence: CASSFGEGNSPLHF. The CDR3 bases are TGTGCCAGCAGCTTCGGGGAAGGAAATTCACCCCTCCACTTT.

The genes are TRBV3-1 (or the pseudogene TRBV3-2) and TRBJ2-6; TRBD2 matches 7 bases. V gave up 10 bases and J gave up 1 base; unmatched junction bases: 4. Germline-derived CDR1 and CDR2 are LGHDT and YNNKEL (reference sequence). CDR3 size: 14 residues. The CDR3 nucleotides read TGTGCCACCCAGGGAGGGTCTGGGGCCAACGTCCTGACTTTC. Translation gives CATQGGSGANVLTF.

This sequence joins TRBV2 and TRBJ2-1, with TRBD1 as a possible D gene (6 bases). Trimming removed 3 bases at V and 7 bases at J, with 7 bases between. The CDR3 is 12 amino acids. Germline-derived CDR1 and CDR2 are SNHLY and FYNNEI. This chain's CDR3 is CASSDRGNEQFF. In DNA, the CDR3 is TGTGCCAGCAGTGACAGGGGTAATGAGCAGTTCTTC.

This clone appeared a few times. V usage is TRBV6-6 and J usage is TRBJ1-1; 8 bases match TRBD1. The germline V gene has CDR1 MNHNY and CDR2 SVGAGI (reference sequence). The CDR3 is 15 amino acids. J gave up 4 bases and V 0 bases, and 4 bases lay outside the gene matches. CDR3 nucleotides: TGTGCCAGCAGTTACTCGGACAGGGTCAGCACTGAAGCTTTCTTT. Translating gives CASSYSDRVSTEAFF.

This clone has more than one count but fewer than ten. The V gene is TRBV7-6, the J gene TRBJ1-5, with D possibly matching TRBD1 (5 bases). CDR1 is SGHVS, CDR2 FNYEAQ, per germline. This CDR3 region has 16 residues. Trimming took 2 bases from V and 7 from J, leaving 18 bases between them. The CDR3 DNA reads TGTGCCAGCAGCTTAAGACTCGGCCAGGGTGGCCAGCCCCAGCATTTT. Amino acids: CASSLRLGQGGQPQHF.

The V gene is TRBV27, the J gene TRBJ1-1; D perhaps matches TRBD1 (5 bases). This CDR3 contains 13 residues. Trimming pared 6 bases from V and 2 bases from J, leaving 10 bases between. CDR1 is MNHEY, CDR2 SMNVEV, per germline (reference sequence). CDR3 amino acids: CASSDTGNTEAFF. The CDR3 coding sequence is TGTGCCAGCAGCGATACAGGAAACACTGAAGCTTTCTTT.

There are a few counts of this clone. The chain recombines TRBV19 with TRBJ2-3; perhaps TRBD2 as D (5 bases). From germline, CDR1 is LNHDA and CDR2 SQIVND (reference sequence). CDR3 size: 15 residues. V was pared by 5 bases and J by 2 bases, with 14 bases between. DNA for the CDR3: TGTGCCAGTAGTCTCGGCGGGCCCTACACAGATACGCAGTATTTT. It yields the protein CASSLGGPYTDTQYF.

The V gene is TRBV30, the J gene TRBJ1-2; D call uncertain. The V gene's germline CDR1 is GTSNPN and CDR2 SVGIG (reference sequence). The CDR3 has 12 residues. Trimming took 7 bases from V and 6 from J, leaving 15 bases between them. CDR3 sequence (DNA): TGTGCCTCCCCAGACAAGCGGGATGGCTACACCTTC. This translates into CASPDKRDGYTF.

J is TRBJ1-1 and V is TRBV2; no firm D call. Germline values: CDR1 SNHLY, CDR2 FYNNEI. This CDR3 contains 14 residues. V was trimmed by 7 bases and J by 1 base, leaving 13 bases between them. The CDR3 DNA sequence: TGTGCCAGCACTAATAGAGGAGCGAACACTGAAGCTTTCTTT. Protein product: CASTNRGANTEAFF. Together with reference TRBV2 and TRBJ1-1, the CDR3 gives the full variable domain: EPEVTQTPSHQVTQMGQEVILRCVPISNHLYFYWYRQILGQKVEFLVSFYNNEISEKSEIFDDQFSVERPDGSNFTLKIRSTKLEDSAMYFCASTNRGANTEAFFGQGTRLTVV.

V usage is TRBV5-1 and J usage is TRBJ1-1; tentative D call: TRBD1 (5 bases). Germline V gene data show CDR1 as SGHRS and CDR2 as YFSETQ. The V end lost 0 bases, the J end lost 4 bases, and 10 bases lay between the germline ends. The CDR3 length is 14 residues. The CDR3 DNA reads as TGCGCCAGCAGCTTGGAGGGGATTTCCACTGAAGCTTTCTTT. Residues: CASSLEGISTEAFF.

V and J are TRBV9 and TRBJ2-3; 9 bases match TRBD2. Germline V lookup: CDR1 SGDLS, CDR2 YYNGEE. The V and J ends lost 1 base and 5 bases, in that order; junction bases with no gene match: 5. This CDR3 is 15 amino acids long. The CDR3 DNA reads TGTGCCAGCAGCGTAATAGCGGGGGCAGTAGATACGCAGTATTTT. Protein product: CASSVIAGAVDTQYF.

The CDR3 region has the DNA TGTGCCTGGAACGGGCAGGGCCGCAAGCCCTCTGGAAACACCATATATTTT. Amino acids: CAWNGQGRKPSGNTIYF. V and J are TRBV30 and TRBJ1-3, with D perhaps matching TRBD1 (5 bases). This CDR3 is 17 amino acids long. Germline V gives CDR1 GTSNPN, CDR2 SVGIG (reference sequence). V was trimmed by 4 bases and J by 0 bases, leaving 19 bases between them.